This TCR beta chain was captured by sequencing in a study of T-cell reconstitution after alpha-beta-depleted transplantation in children. Unique molecular identifiers tagged the TCRbeta library. TCRdb independently ran MiXCR on the PCR reads; one entry per CDR3 protein. Seen here are about 250,000 distinct CDR3 sequences, more than 20% observed once, and the top ten hold about 5%. This clonotype occurred a few times. Its antigen is unknown. The CDR3 covers 13 residues. Unmatched junction bases numbered 3, after V lost 5 bases and J lost 4 bases. Study-wide findings and caveats: Several patients had high TCRbeta diversity at day 60; it came from surviving recipient T cells and thymic progenitors. At around two months after transplant, the alpha-beta T cells were reportedly derived from several hundred expanded clones that came from non-depleted graft cells. T-cell counts and diversity at one year post-transplant came mainly from newly produced T cells.

The source was PBMCs, mostly from graft donor cells, collected 360 days after TCRalphabeta/CD19-depleted stem cell transplant. This sequence originates from a female patient between 2 and 10 years old who had a stem cell transplant for congenital amegakaryocytic thrombocytopenia, so the T cells may come from the graft donor. The gene calls are TRBV12-3 or TRBV12-4 and TRBJ1-2; 8 positions match TRBD1. CDR3 residues: CASSGQGVYGYTF. For the CDR3, the DNA is TGTGCCAGCAGTGGACAGGGTGTCTATGGCTACACCTTC.